These 27 T cell receptor beta chains share one sample of origin, sequenced in a study of T cell repertoires in cytomegalovirus infection. In TCRdb, the reads were re-called with MiXCR into one record per CDR3 protein. The sample has 740,000 or so distinct CDR3 sequences, roughly 35% seen once. The specimen was PBMCs. These receptors were collected from a human donor in good health (CMV status not recorded). Some clones in this sample may be carry-over from other donors' samples.

This clonotype was seen more than once but under ten times. V and J are TRBV6-6 and TRBJ1-5; 7 bases line up with TRBD1. Germline loops: CDR1 MNHNY, CDR2 SVGAGI (reference sequence). The ends lost 5 bases at V and 4 bases at J; junction bases unmatched: 11. This CDR3 is 16 amino acids long. CDR3 residues: CASSQSGTDSNQPQHF. In DNA form, the CDR3 reads TGTGCCAGCAGTCAGTCCGGGACAGACTCGAATCAGCCCCAGCATTTT.

Points on this clonotype: One junction end disagrees with the germline gene, perhaps due to a read error. This chain uses TRBV6-1 with TRBJ2-1; TRBD2 is a possible D gene (6 bases). CDR1 is MNHNS, CDR2 SASEGT, per germline. CDR3 length: 17 residues. CDR3 nucleotides: TGTGCCAGCAGGGGACTGCGTGTCTTCAGCTCCTACGATGAGCAGTTCTTC. Encoded protein: CASRGLRVFSSYDEQFF.

The chain carries TRBV6-2 or TRBV6-3 and TRBJ2-3, with 10 bases identical to TRBD2. The CDR3 consists of 16 residues. V was pared by 2 bases and J by 1 base, with 3 bases of the junction left unmatched. From germline, CDR1 is MNHEY and CDR2 SVGEGT. The CDR3 sequence is CASSYRTSGGTDTQYF. Written as DNA, the CDR3 is TGTGCCAGCAGTTACCGCACTAGCGGGGGCACAGATACGCAGTATTTT.

This rearrangement joins TRBV11-2 to TRBJ2-2; 11 positions match TRBD2. Germline V gives CDR1 SGHAT, CDR2 FQNNGV. Unmatched junction bases numbered 7, after V lost 5 bases and J lost 5 bases. There are 16 residues in the CDR3. CDR3: CASSPVAGGPTGELFF. CDR3 bases: TGTGCCAGCAGCCCGGTAGCGGGAGGGCCGACCGGGGAGCTGTTTTTT.

This clonotype has only a few counts. The chain is built from TRBV7-2 and TRBJ2-2; perhaps TRBD2 as D (6 bases). This CDR3 region has 12 residues. V was shortened by 11 bases and J by 1 base, with 8 bases between the two germline ends. The V gene's germline CDR1 is SGHTA and CDR2 FQGNSA. CDR3 DNA: TGTGCCGGGACTGGGAACACCGGGGAGCTGTTTTTT. It codes for CAGTGNTGELFF.

The table lists this clonotype with a few counts. The chain recombines TRBV28 with TRBJ2-5; 11 bases are a match to TRBD1. Trimming cost V 5 bases and J 5 bases; bases outside gene matches: 10. Germline loops: CDR1 MDHEN, CDR2 SYDVKM. The CDR3 loop spans 16 amino acids. CDR3 bases: TGTGCCAGCAGTCGACCAGGACAGGGGGCTGGGGAGACCCAGTACTTC. It is translated as CASSRPGQGAGETQYF.

In its sample, this clonotype was seen many times. This chain uses TRBV7-8 with TRBJ1-1, with a tentative D call TRBD1 (6 bases). The V end was cut by 3 bases, the J end by 1 base, with 15 bases between. This CDR3 is built from 16 residues. Germline CDR1 reads SGHVS; CDR2 reads FQNEAQ. CDR3 sequence (DNA): TGTGCCAGCAGCTTGACACCGGGACAACCGAACACTGAAGCTTTCTTT. This gives the protein CASSLTPGQPNTEAFF. The full variable domain, rest sourced from reference TRBV7-8 and TRBJ1-1, is GAGVSQSPRYKVAKRGQDVALRCDPISGHVSLFWYQQALGQGPEFLTYFQNEAQLDKSGLPSDRFFAERPEGSVSTLKIQRTQQEDSAVYLCASSLTPGQPNTEAFFGQGTRLTVV.

The chain links TRBV7-6 to TRBJ2-1; a possible D gene is TRBD2 (5 bases). Germline assignment: CDR1 SGHVS and CDR2 FNYEAQ. V was trimmed by 2 bases and J by 1 base, leaving 18 bases between them. CDR3 length equals 18 residues. Written as DNA, the CDR3 is TGTGCCAGCAGCTTATGGGCGGGTGCTGGTTATTCCTACAATGAGCAGTTCTTC. Protein sequence: CASSLWAGAGYSYNEQFF.

This clonotype was recorded a few times. The V and J genes are TRBV5-1 and TRBJ1-2; D may be TRBD1 (6 bases). Between the trimmed V and J ends, which lost 2 bases and 8 bases, there was a span of 10 bases. The CDR3 contains 12 residues. Germline assignment: CDR1 SGHRS and CDR2 YFSETQ. The CDR3 protein is CASSLNRDGYTF. CDR3 sequence (DNA): TGCGCCAGCAGCTTAAACAGGGACGGCTACACCTTC.

The chain combines TRBV29-1 with TRBJ2-1; 7 bases agree with TRBD2. The V gene's germline CDR1 is SQVTM and CDR2 ANQGSEA. The CDR3 is made up of 14 amino acids. Losses at the gene ends were 7 bases for V and 4 bases for J; bases not matched to a gene: 10. CDR3 DNA: TGCAGCGGAGAACTGGGGGGGAGGTACAATGAGCAGTTCTTC. Translation gives CSGELGGRYNEQFF.

This clonotype was found a few times. This sequence joins TRBV7-3 and TRBJ2-3; tentative D call: TRBD2 (6 bases). From germline, CDR1 is SGHTA and CDR2 FQGTGA. Deletions cut 2 bases from V and 5 bases from J, with 11 bases between. The CDR3 is made up of 14 amino acids. CDR3 protein: CASSLSLGGDTQYF. In DNA form, the CDR3 reads TGTGCCAGCAGCTTATCTCTCGGGGGAGATACGCAGTATTTT.

CDR3 sequence reads: CASGQGLAGGQETQYF. The DNA for the CDR3 is TGTGCCAGTGGACAGGGACTAGCGGGGGGCCAAGAGACCCAGTACTTC. The rearrangement joins TRBV19 to TRBJ2-5; 15 bases match TRBD2. Germline V gene data show CDR1 as LNHDA and CDR2 as SQIVND (reference sequence). This CDR3 region has 16 residues. The trim removed 8 bases at V and 1 base at J, leaving 5 bases unmatched.

The V call is TRBV28, the J call TRBJ1-5, with TRBD1 matching 10 bases. Germline assignment: CDR1 MDHEN and CDR2 SYDVKM. This CDR3 region has 15 residues. V dropped 7 bases and J dropped 6; count of bases not matched to a gene: 9. The CDR3 nucleotides read TGTGCCAGCAACCACCGGGACAGGGGTGTTCAGCCCCAGCATTTT. Protein sequence: CASNHRDRGVQPQHF.

Note on this clonotype: One junction end disagrees with the germline gene, perhaps due to a read error. The V gene is TRBV20-1, the J gene TRBJ1-5; 7 bases are shared with TRBD1. CDR3 size: 13 residues. In germline, CDR1 is DFQATT, CDR2 SNEGSKA (reference sequence). This chain's CDR3 is CSATTGWNQPQQF. CDR3 nucleotides: TGCAGTGCGACGACAGGGTGGAATCAGCCCCAGCAATTT.

Regarding this clonotype: It may be a read error: a sequence one base away is much more abundant. The genes are TRBV7-2 and TRBJ1-6; possibly TRBD1 for D (6 bases). Per the germline V gene, CDR1 is SGHTA and CDR2 is FQGNSA. This CDR3 region has 16 residues. The DNA of the CDR3 is TGTGCCAACAGCTTAAGTGTCGGCAGGGGCAATTCACCCCTCCACTTT. Translated: CANSLSVGRGNSPLHF.

The rearrangement joins TRBV11-2 to TRBJ1-1, with D perhaps matching TRBD1 (6 bases). V was trimmed by 5 bases and J by 5 bases, leaving 12 bases between them. The germline gives CDR1 SGHAT, CDR2 FQNNGV. The length of the CDR3 is 13 residues. This CDR3 reads CASSRTGLTEAFF. For the CDR3, the DNA is TGTGCCAGCAGCCGCACAGGGTTAACTGAAGCTTTCTTT. The variable domain in full, with the rest retrieved from reference TRBV11-2 and TRBJ1-1, is EAGVAQSPRYKIIEKRQSVAFWCNPISGHATLYWYQQILGQGPKLLIQFQNNGVVDDSQLPKDRFSAERLKGVDSTLKIQPAKLEDSAVYLCASSRTGLTEAFFGQGTRLTVV.

The CDR3 coding sequence is TGTGCCAGCAGTTACGGCTATGAGCAGTTCTTC. This gives the protein CASSYGYEQFF. The V call is TRBV6-6, the J call TRBJ2-1; no reliable D call. Looked up from germline, CDR1 is MNHNY and CDR2 is SVGAGI (reference sequence). Between the trimmed V and J ends, which lost 2 bases and 8 bases, there was a span of 4 bases. The CDR3 extends over 11 amino acids.

The J gene is TRBJ1-6, the V gene TRBV19; D is perhaps TRBD1 (5 bases). Germline loops: CDR1 LNHDA, CDR2 SQIVND (reference sequence). CDR3 size: 17 residues. V was trimmed by 5 bases and J by 9 bases, leaving 23 bases between them. DNA for the CDR3: TGTGCCAGTAGTCTTACACTCGGGACGGCTCAAGGTTCACCCCTCCACTTT. This gives the protein CASSLTLGTAQGSPLHF.

The chain joins TRBV28 to TRBJ1-1; D might be TRBD1 (6 bases). The CDR3 sequence is 14 residues long. V lost 7 bases to trimming and J lost 0 bases, with 12 bases between them. From germline, CDR1 is MDHEN and CDR2 SYDVKM. CDR3 protein: CASISTGMNTEAFF. In DNA, the CDR3 is TGTGCCAGCATCTCGACAGGAATGAACACTGAAGCTTTCTTT.

V gene TRBV19 combines with J gene TRBJ1-1; D is perhaps TRBD1 (5 bases). The CDR3 loop spans 18 amino acids. V dropped 4 bases and J dropped 0 bases, with 21 bases sitting between them. The germline V gene has CDR1 LNHDA and CDR2 SQIVND (reference sequence). The CDR3 DNA reads as TGTGCCAGTAGTAGCAGACCGGGACGGATGATAATGAACACTGAAGCTTTCTTT. Protein product: CASSSRPGRMIMNTEAFF.

The rearrangement links TRBV28 to TRBJ2-3; 9 bases line up with TRBD2. The CDR3 sequence is 17 residues long. With V trimmed by 4 bases and J by 4 bases, 12 bases remained unmatched. Germline values: CDR1 MDHEN, CDR2 SYDVKM. Here the CDR3 DNA reads TGTGCCAGCAGTTCCTTATCCCTAGCGGGGTTTGCAGATACGCAGTATTTT. It encodes CASSSLSLAGFADTQYF.

This clonotype was observed at least ten times. The chain recombines TRBV6-1 with TRBJ1-1, with D tentatively TRBD1 (6 bases). The CDR3 extends over 14 amino acids. V was shortened by 6 bases and J by 5 bases, with 16 bases between the two germline ends. Germline CDR1 MNHNS, CDR2 SASEGT. CDR3 sequence (DNA): TGTGCCAGCAGACTAACTACAGGGATTACTGAAGCTTTCTTT. It specifies CASRLTTGITEAFF.

In its sample, this clonotype was seen many times. This chain joins TRBV7-2 and TRBJ2-7, with 13 bases matching TRBD2. Germline CDR1 and CDR2: SGHTA and FQGNSA. This CDR3 is 16 amino acids long. V gave up 5 bases and J gave up 0 bases; unmatched junction bases: 4. CDR3 sequence (DNA): TGTGCCAGCAGCCTCAGGACTAGCGGGAGCTCCTACGAGCAGTACTTC. Protein sequence: CASSLRTSGSSYEQYF.

The table lists this clonotype with a few counts. The chain links TRBV7-3 to TRBJ2-5; weak D call: TRBD2 (5 bases). The CDR3 is made up of 15 amino acids. Between the trimmed V and J ends, which lost 5 bases and 2 bases, there was a span of 15 bases. From germline, CDR1 is SGHTA and CDR2 FQGTGA. In DNA form, the CDR3 reads TGTGCCAGCAGCCTCCGGCCGGGAATACAAGAGACCCAGTACTTC. This translates into CASSLRPGIQETQYF.

This clonotype has more than one count but fewer than ten. The rearrangement joins TRBV19 to TRBJ1-5; D is unclear. Germline loops: CDR1 LNHDA, CDR2 SQIVND (reference sequence). This CDR3 has 17 amino acids. The V gene lost 7 bases and the J gene lost 0 bases, with 19 bases spanning the gap. The CDR3 DNA sequence: TGTGCCAGTACTCCTCGGACTGCAGATTATAGCAATCAGCCCCAGCATTTT. Amino acids: CASTPRTADYSNQPQHF.

This clonotype was counted only a few times. This sequence joins TRBV20-1 and TRBJ1-1, with TRBD1 identical over 12 bases. The CDR3 covers 13 residues. Germline values: CDR1 DFQATT, CDR2 SNEGSKA (reference sequence). The trim removed 5 bases at V and 5 bases at J, leaving 3 bases unmatched. Written as DNA, the CDR3 is TGCAGTGCTGGGACAGGGGGCAATACTGAAGCTTTCTTT. It is translated as CSAGTGGNTEAFF.

In this sample, this clonotype turned up a few times. The CDR3 bases are TGCGCCAGCAGTGAAGGCAGGGGGCCCTACGAGCAGTACTTC. It encodes CASSEGRGPYEQYF. This chain uses TRBV10-2 with TRBJ2-7; 8 bases are a match to TRBD1. Losses at the gene ends were 3 bases for V and 2 bases for J; bases not matched to a gene: 3. The germline gives CDR1 WSHSY, CDR2 SAAADI. The CDR3 loop spans 14 amino acids.